This entry describes one T cell receptor beta chain. What made the TCR beta cDNA was 5'RACE template switching with UMIs. TCRdb reanalyzed the 5' RACE reads, giving one entry per CDR3 protein sequence and no DNA. This listing includes about 150,000 distinct CDR3 sequences. The data originate from a study of T cells expressing NK-cell markers. Background on the study: One of the eight sequenced donors was seronegative, whereas the other seven were HCMV-seropositive.

Germline CDR1 and CDR2: LNHDA and SQIVND (reference sequence). The CDR3 contains 11 residues. The sample was blood T cells: a sorted CD56 or NKG2C T cell subset, CD4+ or CD8+ T cells, or bulk PBMC T cells (not recorded which). V and J are TRBV19 and TRBJ2-1; as DNA is missing, the TRBD2 call by TCRdb cannot be tested. The receptor comes from a woman in her 50s in good health. The CDR3 region is CASSSGREQFF.